Below, one T cell receptor beta chain is given with its context. The data derive from a study of blood T cell repertoires in COVID-19. The authors' processing: Amplification of reference gene primers was used by the study to estimate nucleated cell counts. The repertoire was sequenced with immunoSEQ multiplex PCR; TCRdb's copy has only in-frame clones and lacks some. V and J calls and clone size are those listed in that table; D and trimming were worked out from the DNA. The sample includes 150,000 to 200,000 clones, about 87% seen only once; the top ten take about an eighth. The receptor was isolated from a woman aged 65 to 85 with COVID-19, enrolled during active disease. The sequenced sample consisted of peripheral blood.

CDR3 loop: CASSMGPASTDTQYF. CDR3 DNA: TGTGCCAGCAGCATGGGGCCCGCTAGCACAGATACGCAGTATTTT. The V call is TRBV5-6, the J call TRBJ2-3; tentative D call: TRBD1 (5 bases). The V and J ends lost 4 bases and 0 bases respectively, with 12 bases between them. The CDR3 consists of 15 residues. The germline V gene has CDR1 SGHDT and CDR2 YYEEEE.